Here is one T cell receptor beta chain with its context. Seattle patient enrollment occurred during active infection, with longitudinal follow-up thereafter. This entry is derived from a study of blood T cell repertoires in COVID-19. Study background: Acute-phase and convalescent COVID-19 samples originated in the United States, Italy and Spain. Sources were T cells, B-cell-depleted T cells, or PBMCs; the material itself was cDNA or gDNA.

Authors' processing steps: Scientists estimated how many nucleated cells there were by amplifying reference gene primers. This table comes from immunoSEQ multiplex PCR, and its TCRdb copy is limited to in-frame clones, with some not included. D and trimming come from the DNA, and the V and J calls and clone size come from that table. The sample consists of around 53,000 clones, approximately 90% of them appearing once. The germline CDR1 and CDR2 sequences are SEHNR and FQNEAQ (reference sequence). CDR3 length equals 17 residues. Deletions cut 1 base from V and 5 bases from J, with 20 bases between. The receptor's source is a woman aged 60-75 years with COVID-19, enrolled during active disease. Sequences were obtained from peripheral blood. The chain couples TRBV7-9 to TRBJ2-5, with a weak D call TRBD2 (6 bases). The CDR3 DNA reads as TGTGCCAGCAGCTTAGATGTGCGTGGGGGGAGGAGGGAGACCCAGTACTTC. As protein: CASSLDVRGGRRETQYF.